This T cell receptor (beta chain) stems from a study of blood T cell repertoires in COVID-19. Study in general: Whether acute or convalescent, the COVID-19 samples came from the United States, Italy and Spain. PBMCs, B-cell-depleted T cells, or T cells provided the cDNA or gDNA that made up the material.

Individuals drawn from 24 US areas were roughly 18 to 95 years old. Participants' own reports of clinical history determined their cohort assignment. Profiling relied on immunoSEQ multiplex PCR, and the TCRdb table lists in-frame clones only, not all of them. The sample lists about 200,000 clones, nearly 90% occurring once. Germline CDR1 is GTSNPN and CDR2 is SVGIG (reference sequence). The V segment lost 2 bases and the J segment 4 bases; nucleotides outside the gene matches: 8. The CDR3 is 15 residues long. The receptor's source is a woman aged 25 to 45 with acute COVID-19. The chain joins TRBV30 to TRBJ2-3; the match to TRBD2 covers 8 bases. Material: PBMCs or T cells enriched from blood (not recorded which). The CDR3 DNA follows: TGTGCCTGGAGTTTCGAGCGGGGGCTGTCAGATACGCAGTATTTT. Amino acid sequence: CAWSFERGLSDTQYF.